Many counts were recorded for the clone carrying this T cell receptor (beta chain). This entry is derived from a study of blood T cell repertoires in COVID-19. Overall study context: COVID-19 samples, acute and convalescent, were from the United States, Italy and Spain. From T cells, B-cell-depleted T cells, or PBMCs came the material, which was cDNA or gDNA.

CDR1 is SGHTA and CDR2 is FQGNSA in the germline V gene. With 4 bases clipped from V and 0 bases from J, the junction kept 2 bases outside the gene matches. This CDR3 spans 15 amino acids. Per the authors' pipeline: How many nucleated cells were present was estimated from reference gene primer amplification. Here immunoSEQ multiplex PCR was the method, and the copy in TCRdb shows in-frame clones only, minus some. The V and J calls and clone size were taken over from that table, and D and trimming were inferred from the DNA. The sample records about 89,000 clones, about 83% being singletons. Sequencing was carried out using peripheral blood. The V and J genes are TRBV7-2 and TRBJ2-2; TRBD1 agrees at 7 bases. The sequence derives from a human donor in a cohort sampled during active COVID-19. The CDR3 DNA reads as TGTGCCAGCAGCTCCGGGACAGCGAACACCGGGGAGCTGTTTTTT. Amino acid sequence: CASSSGTANTGELFF.